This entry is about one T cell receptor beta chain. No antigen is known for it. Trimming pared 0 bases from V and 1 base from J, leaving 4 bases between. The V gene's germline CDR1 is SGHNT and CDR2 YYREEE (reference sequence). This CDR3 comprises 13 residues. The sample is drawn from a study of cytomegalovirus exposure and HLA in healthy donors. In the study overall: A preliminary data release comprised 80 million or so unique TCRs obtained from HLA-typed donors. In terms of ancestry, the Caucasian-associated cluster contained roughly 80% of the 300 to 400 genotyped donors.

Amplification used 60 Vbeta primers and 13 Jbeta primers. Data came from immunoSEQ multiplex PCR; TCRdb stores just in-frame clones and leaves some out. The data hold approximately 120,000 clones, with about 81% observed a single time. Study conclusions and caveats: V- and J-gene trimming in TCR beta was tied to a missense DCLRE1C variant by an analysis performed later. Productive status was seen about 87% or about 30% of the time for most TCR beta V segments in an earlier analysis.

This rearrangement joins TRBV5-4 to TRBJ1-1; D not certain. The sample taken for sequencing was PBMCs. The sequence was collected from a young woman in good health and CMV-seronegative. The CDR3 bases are TGTGCCAGCAGCTTGGGGCCGAACACTGAAGCTTTCTTT. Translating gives CASSLGPNTEAFF. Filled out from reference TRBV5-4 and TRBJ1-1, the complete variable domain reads ETGVTQSPTHLIKTRGQQVTLRCSSQSGHNTVSWYQQALGQGPQFIFQYYREEENGRGNFPPRFSGLQFPNYSSELNVNALELDDSALYLCASSLGPNTEAFFGQGTRLTVV.